This T cell receptor beta chain was sequenced during a study of Graves' ophthalmopathy and Graves' hyperthyroidism (dated 2018 in TCRdb). Describing the broader study: Stable hyperthyroidism was defined as no progression to ophthalmopathy within 18 months of follow-up. To tell Graves' ophthalmopathy apart from Graves' hyperthyroidism, and to predict which patients would progress to ophthalmopathy, the study relied on TCR beta repertoire signatures. In total, under 150 blood samples were TCR-sequenced: approximately 42 ophthalmopathy, roughly 80 hyperthyroidism and roughly 17 hyperthyroidism-to-ophthalmopathy patients. To explore V-J signatures that separate ophthalmopathy from hyperthyroidism, a discovery set of about 98 patients was enrolled, consisting of 40 to 45 with ophthalmopathy and approximately 57 with stable hyperthyroidism. An independent validation cohort comprised 18 hyperthyroidism patients and 15 to 17 patients who later progressed from hyperthyroidism to ophthalmopathy. In more than five hyperthyroidism patients, the T-cell repertoires found in thyroid tissue were compared with those found in blood. After sampling, hyperthyroidism patients received methimazole starting at 30 mg daily, and ophthalmopathy patients received high-dose intravenous methylprednisolone. Overall results and qualifications from the work: No statistical method was used to predetermine the sample size, and group allocation was not hidden from the investigators. Most expanded thyroid clonotypes with a frequency above 0.001 also appeared in blood, which suggests that blood repertoires may reflect the immune response in the thyroid. Ophthalmopathy was separated from stable hyperthyroidism by the 13-signature model with about 85% sensitivity and less than 82% specificity in cross-validation and with 80%/75% in the test set. In validation, the model predicted ophthalmopathy progression with more than 55% sensitivity and 72% to 80% specificity; about a dozen predicted patients were CT-confirmed with GO in a median of approximately 6.5 months.

Notes on this clonotype: There is no known antigen for this receptor. It has no much larger one-base neighbor in the sample; base qualities were not kept.

For repertoire sequencing, the TCR beta CDR3 regions were amplified from RNA transcripts. A first-round RT-PCR used HTBI primers with the Qiagen OneStep RT-PCR kit, followed by a second-round multiplex PCR, size selection and purification. The libraries underwent paired-end sequencing with 100 bp reads on an Illumina HiSeq2000. In the original analysis: Reads were processed with SOAPnuke, discarding reads with adapters, uncalled bases, mean Phred below 15, or no exact constant-primer or identifier match. COPE v1.2.5 was used to merge high-quality paired reads. Each unique nucleotide sequence was treated as a clonotype, and MiTCR v1.1 was used to align the clonotypes to the IMGT TRB V, D and J references. The analysis was limited to V-J combinations with a frequency above 0.0001, which together covered more than 99% of repertoires. For each V-J combination, a TCR clonal expansion and chaos score was defined as F50 clonal expansion divided by the chaos observed in the TCRdist matrix. Welch's t-statistics and random forest were used to reduce features to 10 to 15 V-J combinations, which were fed into a naive Bayes classifier. Thyroid-blood repertoire similarity was quantified with the Morisita-Horn index. TCRdb itself trimmed the public reads at Q25 with fastp, ran MiXCR and retained productive beta chains. When rows share a CDR3 protein, they turn into one entry using the most common DNA and genes. It is TCRdb's table, rather than the study itself, that gives the V and J calls and clone size. Present in this sample are around 1,000,000 distinct CDR3 sequences, roughly two fifths of which were seen just once. Over 8.5% of the sample is held by the ten biggest clonotypes.

CDR1 and CDR2, per the germline V gene (reference sequence), are LNHDA and SQIVND. The CDR3 has 15 amino acids, counting the end cysteine and phenylalanine. Kept here is only the CDR3 DNA, which spans 45 bases and is read in frame from base 1. The V end gives up 8 bases and the J end 1 base, leaving 9 bases in the junction not matched to a gene. Patients with hyperthyroidism were aged 18 to 65 years, had been newly diagnosed, and had a disease duration of less than 2 months. Patients were excluded if they had other autoimmune diseases, uncontrolled infections, pregnancy or lactation. Clinical symptoms, serum thyroxine, TRAb, thyroid ultrasound and orbital computed tomography formed the basis of the diagnosis. Total RNA was extracted with Trizol reagent and quality-checked on an Agilent 2100 Bioanalyzer.

The sequenced material came from peripheral blood or thyroid tissue (not recorded which). The chain couples TRBV19 to TRBJ2-7, and 9 bases in between align with TRBD1. The sequence came from an adult man with Graves' hyperthyroidism. The CDR3 protein sequence reads: CASGFRGQGSYEQYF. The nucleotide sequence reads as follows: TGTGCCAGTGGCTTTCGAGGACAGGGGTCCTACGAGCAGTACTTC.